Presented here are 10 T cell receptor beta chains from one specimen sequenced in a study of blood T cell repertoires in COVID-19. TCRdb keeps only in-frame clones here, not all; method: immunoSEQ multiplex PCR. Of 160,000 or so clones detected, about four fifths appear once; the ten largest clones hold roughly 13%. The sample consisted of peripheral blood. All receptors derive from a man in his 70s who had recovered from COVID-19.

A note on this clone: At the DNA level, this CDR3 is encoded by other sequences in the same sample as well. The CDR3 sequence: CSVEGQGFTDTQYF. DNA of the CDR3: TGCAGCGTTGAAGGACAGGGGTTTACAGATACGCAGTATTTT. The rearrangement joins TRBV29-1 to TRBJ2-3; 8 positions agree with TRBD1. Germline V gene lookup returns CDR1 SQVTM and CDR2 ANQGSEA. The trim removed 1 base at V and 3 bases at J, leaving 3 bases unmatched. The CDR3 runs 14 residues.

This clone was seen a handful of times. The rearrangement links TRBV11-2 to TRBJ2-7; TRBD2 agrees at 8 bases. Looked up from germline, CDR1 is SGHAT and CDR2 is FQNNGV. This CDR3 contains 15 residues. Trimming removed 5 bases from V and 1 base from J; junction bases left unmatched: 7. CDR3 in DNA: TGTGCCAGCAGCCCCACTAGCGGAGAGTCCTACGAGCAGTACTTC. Translation: CASSPTSGESYEQYF.

The V and J genes are TRBV28 and TRBJ1-2, with 8 bases lining up with TRBD1. The CDR3 has 13 amino acids. Germline V CDR1 and CDR2: MDHEN, SYDVKM. Trimming took 2 bases from V and 10 from J; bases not matched to a gene: 6. The CDR3 bases are TGTGCCAGCAGTTTACGGACGGGACAGGACTACACCTTC. It encodes CASSLRTGQDYTF.

On this clone: Its ends do not fully match the called genes, so a read error is possible. The CDR3 sequence is CASSPTAAGYGELFF. DNA for the CDR3: TGTGCTAGCAGCCCGACTGCGGCGGGGTACGGGGAGCTGTTTTTT. The chain uses TRBV7-7 and TRBJ2-2, with D perhaps matching TRBD2 (6 bases). The germline V gene encodes CDR1 SSHAT and CDR2 FNYEAQ (reference sequence). The CDR3 contains 15 residues.

The chain is built from TRBV19 and TRBJ2-3; 7 bases fit TRBD2. The CDR3 covers 14 residues. The germline gives CDR1 LNHDA, CDR2 SQIVND (reference sequence). V shed 5 bases, J shed 1 base, and the junction held 3 bases outside the gene matches. The CDR3 nucleotides read TGTGCCAGTAGTCCAAGCGGGGGCACAGATACGCAGTATTTT. Protein sequence: CASSPSGGTDTQYF.

This chain uses TRBV5-4 with TRBJ1-5, with TRBD1 as a possible D gene (5 bases). Germline V lookup: CDR1 SGHNT, CDR2 YYREEE (reference sequence). This CDR3 comprises 14 residues. The V gene lost 1 base and the J gene lost 8 bases, with 13 bases spanning the gap. CDR3 region: CASSLSGTGEPQHF. In DNA, the CDR3 is TGTGCCAGCAGCTTGTCAGGGACTGGAGAGCCCCAGCATTTT.

This chain links TRBV2 with TRBJ2-7; tentatively, D is TRBD1 (5 bases). V was cut by 7 bases and J by 2 bases, with 15 bases left in between. Germline assignment: CDR1 SNHLY and CDR2 FYNNEI. The CDR3 runs 14 residues. The CDR3 DNA is TGTGCCAGCAACCCCCAGGGTCAGGCCTACGAGCAGTACTTC. It codes for CASNPQGQAYEQYF.

This chain links TRBV5-1 with TRBJ2-5; 8 positions agree with TRBD1. Trimming removed 0 bases from V and 1 base from J; junction bases left unmatched: 5. CDR1 and CDR2 (germline): SGHRS, YFSETQ. This CDR3 spans 16 amino acids. The CDR3 nucleotides read TGCGCCAGCAGCTTGGTTCGGGGGACAGGCCAAGAGACCCAGTACTTC. Translation gives CASSLVRGTGQETQYF.

Only one count was recorded for this clone. The chain carries TRBV6-5 and TRBJ2-3; D is uncertain. The CDR3 sequence is 15 residues long. CDR1 is MNHEY and CDR2 is SVGAGI in the germline V gene. V was trimmed by 3 bases and J by 7 bases, leaving 17 bases between them. CDR3 in DNA: TGTGCCAGCAGTTATCTGTCAGGCTCGATCCATACGCAGTATTTT. Residues: CASSYLSGSIHTQYF.

The chain recombines TRBV6-5 with TRBJ2-7; D remains ambiguous. CDR1 is MNHEY, CDR2 SVGAGI, per germline. This CDR3 has 15 residues. V was trimmed by 0 bases and J by 3 bases, leaving 12 bases between them. The CDR3, as DNA: TGTGCCAGCAGTTACTCGAGCGCGGAAGGCTACGAGCAGTACTTC. It codes for CASSYSSAEGYEQYF.